The T cell receptor beta chain described here comes from a study of blood T cells in healthy people across ages. Trimming cost V 6 bases and J 5 bases, with 21 bases left between them. The CDR3 spans 16 residues. In germline, CDR1 is MDHEN, CDR2 SYDVKM. This clonotype was observed a handful of times. The antigen remains undetermined. General study findings and limits: Higher diversity and more naive CD4+ cells were features of long-lived donors, compared to aged donors.

For the second PCR, which ran for about 6 to 12 cycles, a sample-barcoded 5' primer and a J-beta primer mix were used. TCRdb re-called the 5' RACE reads with MiXCR, one entry per CDR3 protein. The top ten clones hold around 0.75% of a sample with 1 million or so distinct CDR3 sequences, about 23% of them seen once. This same sample was also taken into another study, of T cells of mothers and their children. As that report states: Three healthy Caucasian mothers and their six children were the donors. The TCR beta CDR3 read count exceeded 8 million for each mother and was several million for each child.

Sequenced sample: blood. The source of this sequence is a girl between 2 and 10 years old in good health. The rearrangement links TRBV28 to TRBJ2-3, with a tentative D call TRBD2 (6 bases). The CDR3 reads CASSSRSGRDLDTQYF. CDR3 bases: TGTGCCAGCAGCTCAAGGAGTGGGCGGGACCTAGATACGCAGTATTTT.